In its sample, the clone carrying this T cell receptor (beta chain) was seen once. Its antigen is not known. This record belongs to a study of Graves' ophthalmopathy and Graves' hyperthyroidism. General study results and limits: Most expanded thyroid clonotypes above 0.001 frequency also appeared in blood.

The study amplified TCR beta CDR3 regions using RNA transcripts. Investigators did first-round RT-PCR with HTBI primers, then second-round multiplex PCR. A single record per CDR3 protein comes from TCRdb applying MiXCR to the multiplex PCR reads. Of 500,000 to 800,000 distinct CDR3 sequences in the sample, about 41% were seen once. This CDR3 comprises 14 residues. Germline lookup yields CDR1 SNHLY and CDR2 FYNNEI. With V trimmed by 8 bases and J by 4 bases, 9 bases remained unmatched. The sequence was obtained from an adult man with Graves' ophthalmopathy. Sample: peripheral blood. The chain couples TRBV2 to TRBJ1-2; TRBD1 matches 8 bases. The CDR3 region has the DNA TGTGCCAGCCCCGGGACAGGAAGTTTCTATGGCTACACCTTC. This sequence encodes CASPGTGSFYGYTF.